This TCR beta chain comes out of a study of Ad26.COV2.S vaccination and SARS-CoV-2 variants. Study-level results: Vaccine recipients showed a spike-specific TCR breadth that was higher than in placebo recipients. In TCR breadth and depth analyses, total T cell responses may have been underestimated.

About this clone itself: Its antigen is as yet unknown.

Sequencing used immunoSEQ multiplex PCR; TCRdb keeps in-frame clones, though not all of them. The sample comprises over 450,000 clones, 80% to 90% of which are singletons, and about 1.7% rests with the top ten. Germline CDR1 is SGHNT and CDR2 is YENEEA. The CDR3 contains 13 residues. V was clipped by 0 bases and J by 8 bases, with 5 bases between them. The treatment was: about 20 received Ad26.COV2.S at low or high dose, single or two shots; 5 received placebo; per-sample allocation not given. At day 63 after the first vaccine or placebo injection, samples were drawn. This person who donated was an adult of 18-55 years in Boston.

The J gene is TRBJ1-6, the V gene TRBV11-3; D call uncertain. The clonotype was recovered from a person aged 18-60 years who received the Ad26.COV2.S COVID-19 vaccine or a placebo. Sequencing was performed on peripheral blood, taken in a trial of Ad26.COV2.S vaccine versus placebo. The CDR3, as DNA: TGTGCCAGCAGCTTAGATGGTGATTCACCCCTCCACTTT. Amino acids: CASSLDGDSPLHF.